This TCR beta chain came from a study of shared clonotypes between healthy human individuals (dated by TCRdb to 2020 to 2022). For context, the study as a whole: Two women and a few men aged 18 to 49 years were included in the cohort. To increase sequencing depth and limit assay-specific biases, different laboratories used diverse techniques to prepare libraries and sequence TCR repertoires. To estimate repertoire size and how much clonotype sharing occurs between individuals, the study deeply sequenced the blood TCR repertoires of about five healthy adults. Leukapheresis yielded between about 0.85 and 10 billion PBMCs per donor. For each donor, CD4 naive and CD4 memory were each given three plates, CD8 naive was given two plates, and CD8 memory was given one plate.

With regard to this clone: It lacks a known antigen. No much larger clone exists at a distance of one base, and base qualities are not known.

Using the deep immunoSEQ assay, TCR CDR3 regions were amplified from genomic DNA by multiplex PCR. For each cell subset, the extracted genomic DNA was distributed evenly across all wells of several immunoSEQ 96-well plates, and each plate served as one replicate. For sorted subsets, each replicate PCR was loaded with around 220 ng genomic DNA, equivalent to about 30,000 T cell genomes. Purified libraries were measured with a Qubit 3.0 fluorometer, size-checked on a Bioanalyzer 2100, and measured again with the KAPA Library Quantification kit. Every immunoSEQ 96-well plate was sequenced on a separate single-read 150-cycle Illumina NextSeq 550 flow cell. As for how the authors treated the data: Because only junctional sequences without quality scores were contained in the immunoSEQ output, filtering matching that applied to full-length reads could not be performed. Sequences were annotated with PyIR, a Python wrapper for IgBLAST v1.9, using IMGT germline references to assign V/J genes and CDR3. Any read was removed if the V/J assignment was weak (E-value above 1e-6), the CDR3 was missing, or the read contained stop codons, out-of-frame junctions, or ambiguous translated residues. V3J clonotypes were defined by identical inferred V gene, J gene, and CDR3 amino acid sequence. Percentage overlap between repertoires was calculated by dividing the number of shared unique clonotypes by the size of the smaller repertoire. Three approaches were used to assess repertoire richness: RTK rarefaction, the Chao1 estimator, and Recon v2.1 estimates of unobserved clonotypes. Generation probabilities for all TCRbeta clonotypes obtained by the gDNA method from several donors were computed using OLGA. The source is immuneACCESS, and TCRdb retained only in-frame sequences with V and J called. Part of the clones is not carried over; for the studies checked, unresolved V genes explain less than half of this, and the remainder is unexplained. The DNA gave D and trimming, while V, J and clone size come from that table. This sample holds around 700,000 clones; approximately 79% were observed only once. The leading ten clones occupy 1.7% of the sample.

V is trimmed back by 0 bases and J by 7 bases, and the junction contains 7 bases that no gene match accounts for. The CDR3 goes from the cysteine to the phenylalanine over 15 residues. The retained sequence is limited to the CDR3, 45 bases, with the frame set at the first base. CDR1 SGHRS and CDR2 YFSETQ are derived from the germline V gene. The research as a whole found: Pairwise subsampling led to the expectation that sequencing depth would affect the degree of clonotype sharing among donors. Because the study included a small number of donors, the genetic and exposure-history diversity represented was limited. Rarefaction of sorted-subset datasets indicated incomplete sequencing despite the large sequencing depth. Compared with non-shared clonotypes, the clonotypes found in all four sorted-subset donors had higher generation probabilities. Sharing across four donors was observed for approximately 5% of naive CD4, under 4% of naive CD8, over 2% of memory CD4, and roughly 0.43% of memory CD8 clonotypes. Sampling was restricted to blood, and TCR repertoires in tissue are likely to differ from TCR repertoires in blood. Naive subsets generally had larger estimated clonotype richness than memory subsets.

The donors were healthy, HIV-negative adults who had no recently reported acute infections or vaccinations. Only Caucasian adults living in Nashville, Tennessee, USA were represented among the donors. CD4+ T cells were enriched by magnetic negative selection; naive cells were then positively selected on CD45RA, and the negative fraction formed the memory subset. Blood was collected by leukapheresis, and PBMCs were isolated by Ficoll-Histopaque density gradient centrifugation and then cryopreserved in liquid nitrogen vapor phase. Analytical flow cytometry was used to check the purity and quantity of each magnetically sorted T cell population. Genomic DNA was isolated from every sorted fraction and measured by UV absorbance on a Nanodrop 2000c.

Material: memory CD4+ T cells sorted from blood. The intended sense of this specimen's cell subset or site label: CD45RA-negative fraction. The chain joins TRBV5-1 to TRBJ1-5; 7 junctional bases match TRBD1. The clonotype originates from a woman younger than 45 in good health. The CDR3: CASSLDRGEGQPQHF. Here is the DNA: TGCGCCAGCAGCTTGGACAGGGGCGAGGGCCAGCCCCAGCATTTT.